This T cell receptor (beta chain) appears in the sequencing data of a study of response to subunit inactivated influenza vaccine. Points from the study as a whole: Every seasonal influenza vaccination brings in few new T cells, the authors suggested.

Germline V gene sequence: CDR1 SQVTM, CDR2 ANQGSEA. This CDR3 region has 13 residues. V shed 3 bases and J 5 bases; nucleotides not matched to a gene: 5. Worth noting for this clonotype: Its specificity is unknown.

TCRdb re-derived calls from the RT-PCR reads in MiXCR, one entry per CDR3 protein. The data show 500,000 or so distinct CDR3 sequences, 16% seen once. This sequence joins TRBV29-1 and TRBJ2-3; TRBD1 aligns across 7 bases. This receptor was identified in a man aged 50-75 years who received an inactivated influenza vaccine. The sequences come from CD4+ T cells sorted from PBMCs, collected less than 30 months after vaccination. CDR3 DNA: TGCAGCGTTGAGAAGCAGGGGGTAGATACGCAGTATTTT. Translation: CSVEKQGVDTQYF.